Listed here are 9 T cell receptor beta chains from one sample, sequenced in a study of CD4+ T cells in melanoma (dated by TCRdb to the early 2020s). Library preparation employed the immunoSEQ multiplex PCR assay. This immuneACCESS table, as held by TCRdb, lists in-frame sequences with V and J called but not all clones. Of the missing ones, under half trace to an unresolved V gene in checked studies; the others have no known cause. The sample table contains about 16,000 clones; only one count was recorded for about 72% of them. 12% of the sample is in the top ten clones. The sequenced sample consisted of cells from a culture (not recorded whether cultured in vitro). Receptors were obtained from a human donor with melanoma.

The V and J genes are TRBV6-1 and TRBJ2-5; D remains ambiguous. Trimming took 4 bases from V and 9 from J, leaving 15 bases between them. The CDR3 is 13 residues long. Germline V CDR1 and CDR2: MNHNS, SASEGT. Written as DNA, the CDR3 is TGTGCCAGCAGTGTCCTCGGGCAATACGCCCAGTACTTC. It translates to CASSVLGQYAQYF.

CDR3 in DNA: TGCAGCGTCGGGGACAGGGGCTCGGGGAACTATGGCTACACCTTC. It specifies CSVGDRGSGNYGYTF. The chain employs TRBV29-1 and TRBJ1-2; TRBD1 aligns across 10 bases. With V trimmed by 6 bases and J by 2 bases, 9 bases remained unmatched. Germline assignment: CDR1 SQVTM and CDR2 ANQGSEA. The CDR3 is 15 residues long.

This rearrangement joins TRBV4-2 to TRBJ1-2; D is perhaps TRBD1 (5 bases). Trimming took 1 base from V and 4 from J, leaving 7 bases between them. Per the germline V gene, CDR1 is LGHNA and CDR2 is YNFKEQ. This CDR3 spans 13 amino acids. CDR3 nucleotide sequence: TGTGCCAGCAGCCAAGTGGGGGGCTATGGCTACACCTTC. This translates into CASSQVGGYGYTF.

The V gene is TRBV2, the J gene TRBJ2-7; a possible D gene is TRBD1 (6 bases). V gave up 7 bases and J gave up 1 base, with 14 bases separating them. CDR3 size: 14 residues. Germline V gene sequence: CDR1 SNHLY, CDR2 FYNNEI. The CDR3 nucleotides read TGTGCCAGCAAAACACAGGGCAAGTCCTACGAGCAGTACTTC. Protein sequence: CASKTQGKSYEQYF.

The chain joins TRBV4-1 to TRBJ1-6; tentative D call: TRBD1 (6 bases). The CDR3 sequence is 17 residues long. CDR1 and CDR2 (germline): MGHRA, YSYEKL. Trimming took 2 bases from V and 9 from J, leaving 20 bases between them. This CDR3 is CASSQLLARGASSPLHF. The CDR3 bases are TGCGCCAGCAGCCAATTATTAGCCAGGGGAGCGAGTTCACCCCTCCACTTT.

Judged by abundance, this clone is medium-sized. This rearrangement joins TRBV7-3 to TRBJ1-2; TRBD1 matches 8 bases. CDR1 and CDR2 (germline): SGHTA, FQGTGA. Trimming took 2 bases from V and 13 from J; bases not matched to a gene: 9. The CDR3 extends over 13 amino acids. The CDR3 DNA follows: TGTGCCAGCAGCTTATTTGAGGGACAGGCGCTCACCTTC. Translation: CASSLFEGQALTF.

This clone was seen a few times. This chain connects TRBV7-9 to TRBJ2-7, with D perhaps being TRBD1 or TRBD2 (6 bases each). The CDR3 loop spans 11 amino acids. Looked up from germline, CDR1 is SEHNR and CDR2 is FQNEAQ (reference sequence). V lost 5 bases to trimming and J lost 10 bases, with 12 bases between them. The CDR3 nucleotides are TGTGCCAGCAGCCGGAGGGACACCCAGTACTTC. Its translation is CASSRRDTQYF.

This rearrangement joins TRBV25-1 to TRBJ2-2; D not certain. The CDR3 runs to 13 residues. Trimming took off 4 bases at V and 4 bases at J, with 7 bases between the two ends. Germline CDR1 reads MGHDK; CDR2 reads SYGVNS. The CDR3 sequence: CASSVSSTGELFF. In DNA form, the CDR3 reads TGTGCCAGCAGTGTGAGCAGCACCGGGGAGCTGTTTTTT.

The CDR3 is CASSLAGSTNYGYTF. CDR3 bases: TGCGCCAGCAGCTTGGCGGGCAGCACTAACTATGGCTACACCTTC. V usage is TRBV5-1 and J usage is TRBJ1-2; no reliable D call. Germline assignment: CDR1 SGHRS and CDR2 YFSETQ. V lost 0 bases to trimming and J lost 0 bases, with 9 bases between them. This CDR3 spans 15 amino acids.